These T cell receptor beta chains were read from a single sample in a study of T cells in Graves' hyperthyroidism and ophthalmopathy. TCRdb re-derived calls from the multiplex PCR reads in MiXCR, one entry per CDR3 protein. The data hold more than 550,000 distinct CDR3 sequences, with about 19% observed a single time. The sequencing sample was made of blood. The receptors were gathered from a woman aged 45-65 years with Graves' hyperthyroidism that later progressed to Graves' ophthalmopathy. CDR3s include the opening cysteine and the closing phenylalanine or tryptophan. The D gene is left open where the match is weak. Some rows have no size entry. The others give once, few or many, or a class for an expanded clone.

len,d_gene,j_gene,abundance,v_gene,CDR3nt,CDR3aa
13,.,TRBJ1-5,few,TRBV20-1,TGCAGTGCCGGCGGGGGAGATATTCAGCCCCAGCATTTT,CSAGGGDIQPQHF
14,.,TRBJ2-1,many,TRBV20-1,TGCAGTGCTAGTGTGGGGCGGCCCTACAATGAGCAGTTCTTC,CSASVGRPYNEQFF
14,.,TRBJ2-7,many,TRBV5-4,TGTGCCAGCAGCTTGGCAGGGGTGGTCTACGAGCAGTACTTC,CASSLAGVVYEQYF
19,.,TRBJ1-1,.,TRBV25-1,TGTGCCAGCAGTGAAGGTCCCTATCGGGCCGAACACATGAACACTGAAGCTTTCTTT,CASSEGPYRAEHMNTEAFF
15,.,TRBJ2-7,few,TRBV7-6,TGTGCCAGCAGCTCAAGGGGGGGTCTCTCCTACGAGCAGTACTTC,CASSSRGGLSYEQYF
14,.,TRBJ2-1,few,TRBV6-1,TGTGCCAGCAGAGAGACGGGGGTTGTGAATGAGCAGTTCTTC,CASRETGVVNEQFF
17,.,TRBJ2-3,many,TRBV5-5,TGTGCCAGCAGCTTGGCCGTACCGACGGCCGAGAAAGATACGCAGTATTTT,CASSLAVPTAEKDTQYF
17,.,TRBJ1-2,few,TRBV27,TGTGCCAGCAGTCCTCTTGGGGGGCTAGGAACTAACTATGGCTACACCTTC,CASSPLGGLGTNYGYTF
13,TRBD2,TRBJ2-1,many,TRBV11-2,TGTGCCAGCAGCTTACTAGCGGTCGATGAGCAGTTCTTC,CASSLLAVDEQFF
13,.,TRBJ1-4,.,TRBV12-3/TRBV12-4,TGTGCCAGCGAATCAGGTTTTCAGGAAAAACTGTTTTTT,CASESGFQEKLFF
11,.,TRBJ1-1,many,TRBV20-1,TGCAGTGCTAGCCAAGGCGGTTCTGCTTTCTTT,CSASQGGSAFF
16,TRBD1,TRBJ1-6,many,TRBV3-1,TGTGCCAGCAGCCAACCGGGACAGCTGGTCGGGTCACCCCTCCACTTT,CASSQPGQLVGSPLHF
15,.,TRBJ2-1,many,TRBV29-1,TGCAGCGTTGATGGCTTGGGGATGGGGGCAAGTGAGCAGTTCTTC,CSVDGLGMGASEQFF
14,.,TRBJ1-4,few,TRBV20-1,TGCAGTGCAATCGGACCCGGAGTTAATGAAAAACTGTTTTTT,CSAIGPGVNEKLFF
14,TRBD1,TRBJ1-1,many,TRBV2,TGTGCCAGCAGAGTACAGGGGGCCAGGACTGAAGCTTTCTTT,CASRVQGARTEAFF
15,.,TRBJ1-1,many,TRBV7-2,TGTGCCAGCAGCTTAAATGCCGGCGGGAACACTGAAGCTTTCTTT,CASSLNAGGNTEAFF
14,.,TRBJ1-2,many,TRBV6-2/TRBV6-3,TGTGCCAGCAGTTACGCCGACAGAAACTATGGCTACACCTTC,CASSYADRNYGYTF
15,.,TRBJ1-1,.,TRBV19,TGTGCCACCGGGGAGTCAGGAGGGATCTACCCTGAAGCTTTCTTT,CATGESGGIYPEAFF
14,TRBD1,TRBJ2-7,many,TRBV12-3/TRBV12-4,TGTGCCAGCAGTTTGAGGGACAGTCCCTACGAGCAGTACTTC,CASSLRDSPYEQYF
13,.,TRBJ1-1,few,TRBV12-3/TRBV12-4,TGTGCCAGCAGTTTGATTATTAGTTCGGTGGCTTTCTTT,CASSLIISSVAFF
15,.,TRBJ1-1,.,TRBV7-2,TGTGCCAGCAGCTTTCGTTACGTAATGAACACTGAAGCTTTCTTT,CASSFRYVMNTEAFF
16,.,TRBJ1-5,few,TRBV6-2/TRBV6-3,TGTGCCAGCAGTTACTCTGCCGGGGCGAGCAATCAGCCCCAGCATTTT,CASSYSAGASNQPQHF
15,.,TRBJ1-2,.,TRBV5-4,TGTGCCAGCAGCATGGAGGACGTCAGTTTATATGGCTACACCTTC,CASSMEDVSLYGYTF
14,.,TRBJ1-4,.,TRBV27,TGTGCCAGCAGTTTCTGGGGGGAGAATGGAAAACTGTTTTTT,CASSFWGENGKLFF
14,.,TRBJ2-5,.,TRBV7-9,TGTGCCAGCAGCTTAGTCGGTTCGGCGGGGAGAAAGTACTTC,CASSLVGSAGRKYF
11,.,TRBJ1-2,few,TRBV29-1,TGCAGCGTTGAAGAGTCGGAAGGCTACACCTTC,CSVEESEGYTF
14,.,TRBJ2-3,many,TRBV10-2,TGCGCCAGCAGTGAGACAGGAGGCACAGATACGCAGTATTTT,CASSETGGTDTQYF
15,TRBD1,TRBJ2-3,.,TRBV10-3,TGTGCCATCAGTGAAGGACAGGGACATACAGATACGCAGTATTTT,CAISEGQGHTDTQYF
16,.,TRBJ2-7,many,TRBV11-2,TGTGCCAGCAGCTCCTTCACATCGGCCGGCGCCTACGAGCAGTACTTC,CASSSFTSAGAYEQYF
20,.,TRBJ2-1,.,TRBV3-1,TGTGCCAGCAGCCAAGCTCCGCCCTGGGAGAGCGCGAGCTCCTACAATGAGCAGTTCTTC,CASSQAPPWESASSYNEQFF
13,.,TRBJ1-3,.,TRBV7-8,TGTGCCAGCAGCTTAGGAGGTCGGGCCACCGCTTATTTT,CASSLGGRATAYF
16,TRBD1,TRBJ2-3,.,TRBV15,TGTGCCACCAGCGGACGGGACAGGGGAACCACAGATACGCAGTATTTT,CATSGRDRGTTDTQYF
14,.,TRBJ2-1,many,TRBV12-3/TRBV12-4,TGTGCCAGCAGTCCAACGGGGCAGCACAATGAGCAGTTCTTC,CASSPTGQHNEQFF
20,TRBD1,TRBJ2-6,few,TRBV9,TGTGCCAGCAGCCCGGTGGGGTCGAGGACAGGGCGGACTGGGGCCAACGTCCTGACTTTC,CASSPVGSRTGRTGANVLTF
14,.,TRBJ2-7,many,TRBV6-1,TGTGCCAGCCCATTGAGGCAGGGTTTCTACGAGCAGTACTTC,CASPLRQGFYEQYF
14,TRBD1,TRBJ1-3,.,TRBV19,TGTGCCAGTATGAGGGGGCTCGGAGGAAACACCATATATTTT,CASMRGLGGNTIYF
14,.,TRBJ1-5,few,TRBV20-1,TGCAGTGCTTCCCGTGGGGTGACAAGGCAGCCCCAGCATTTT,CSASRGVTRQPQHF
15,.,TRBJ2-1,.,TRBV6-5,TGTGCCAGCAGTTACTCGATACTCGCGAAAGATGGGCAGTTCTTC,CASSYSILAKDGQFF